The following is a T cell receptor beta chain sequence with its context. What it binds is unknown. This specimen belongs to a study of cytomegalovirus exposure and HLA in healthy donors. Study findings and constraints: Reports described diagnosis of cytomegalovirus status by the classifier as highly specific and sensitive.

J gave up 0 bases and V 5 bases, and 7 bases lay outside the gene matches. The CDR3 is 15 amino acids. CDR1 SGHVS and CDR2 FQNEAQ come from the germline V gene. PCR was performed using 60 Vbeta and 13 Jbeta primers. Method: immunoSEQ multiplex PCR; TCRdb's copy keeps in-frame clones and lacks some. Of over 150,000 clones listed, over 80% are singletons. The sample taken for sequencing was PBMCs. This sequence originates from a girl aged 10-17 years in good health and CMV-seropositive. This chain uses TRBV7-8 with TRBJ2-7; TRBD1 aligns across 7 bases. In DNA, the CDR3 is TGTGCCAGCAGCGGTAGAGACAGGGTCTCCTACGAGCAGTACTTC. Its protein product is CASSGRDRVSYEQYF.